A selection of T cell receptor beta chains follows, all from one sample in a study of CD4 and CD8 cells across lung adenocarcinoma regions. TCRdb redid the calling of the PCR reads with MiXCR, one entry per CDR3 protein. The table includes about 25,000 distinct CDR3 sequences, around 56% detected once. Sequenced sample: CD8+ T cells from the center of a lung tumor. All receptors derive from a male donor with lung adenocarcinoma. The CD4 and CD8 labels of this study may be unreliable. Both conserved end residues are part of each CDR3. The D gene is left open where the match is weak. The size field is filled for only some rows; it gives once, few, many or a size class.

>-|TRBJ2-3|-|TRBV6-1
TGTGCCAGCAGTGAAGCGGGGCAGTCCGGCAAAGACACTCAGTACTTT
CASSEAGQSGKDTQYF
>TRBD2|TRBJ2-5|few|TRBV27
TGTGCCAGCAGTTCTGGGGGAGGGTTTTGGGAGACCCAGTACTTC
CASSSGGGFWETQYF
>-|TRBJ2-4|-|TRBV4-1
TGCGCCAGCAGCCAGGGGCCGGCAGCCAAAGATACTCAGTACTTC
CASSQGPAAKDTQYF
>-|TRBJ2-1|-|TRBV7-3
TGTGCCAGCAGCCTTAGCGGTAGCTCCTACAATGAGCAGTTCTTC
CASSLSGSSYNEQFF
>-|TRBJ2-5|once|TRBV6-1
TGTGCCGGGGGGGGGGGGGGCCGACACACAGAGACCCAGTACTTT
CAGGGGGRHTETQYF
>-|TRBJ2-3|once|TRBV7-2
TGTGCCAGCAGCCAGCCCCCAGAGACCCAGTATTTT
CASSQPPETQYF
>-|TRBJ2-4|-|TRBV6-5
TGTGCCAGCAGTTACTCGGGGCGCTTAGGCACAAACATTCAGTATTTC
CASSYSGRLGTNIQYF
>-|TRBJ2-7|many|TRBV6-1
TGTGCCAGCAGTCGGGCTGGGGGCGAGCAGTACTTC
CASSRAGGEQYF
>-|TRBJ2-5|-|TRBV10-1
TGCGCCAGCACAACGGGCAGCCGGGGCCGTGACCAAGAGATCCAGTACTTC
CASTTGSRGRDQEIQYF
>TRBD1|TRBJ2-7|-|TRBV4-1
TGCGCCAGCGGCCAAGGGGGCGTGGGCCCAGATACGCAGTACTTC
CASGQGGVGPDTQYF
>-|TRBJ2-3|-|TRBV10-1
TGCGCCAGCAGTCCGGGGCTGCGAGGCGCAAACATTCAGTACTTT
CASSPGLRGANIQYF
>-|TRBJ2-5|-|TRBV28
TGTGCGGGGATCGGGAGCGGTGACCAAGAGACCCAGTACTTC
CAGIGSGDQETQYF
>-|TRBJ2-3|few|TRBV12-3/TRBV12-4
TGTGCCAGCAGACGAGGGGAACCCACGCAGTATTTT
CASRRGEPTQYF
>TRBD2|TRBJ2-5|few|TRBV6-1
TGTGCCAGCAGTCTAGCGGGGGCAGAGACCCAGTACTTC
CASSLAGAETQYF
>-|TRBJ2-7|-|TRBV9
TGTGCCAGCAGCGGAGTCGGGGCTAGCGTTGGAGATACGCAGTACTTC
CASSGVGASVGDTQYF
>TRBD2|TRBJ2-5|-|TRBV27
TGTGCCAGCAGGGGGCGGGGGGGGATTGACCAAAAGATTCAGTACTTC
CASRGRGGIDQKIQYF
>-|TRBJ2-5|few|TRBV6-1
TGTGCCAGCGGGGGGGCCGGGGGCCGGGTCGGGGATACGCAGTACTTT
CASGGAGGRVGDTQYF
>-|TRBJ2-5|-|TRBV6-1
TGTGCCAGCAGTGATCGAGGGGAGGCGACCCAGTACTTC
CASSDRGEATQYF
>-|TRBJ2-1|many|TRBV6-2/TRBV6-3
TGTGCCAGCAGTTTACTAGCGGCTTCAGGGGGTGAGCAGTTCTTC
CASSLLAASGGEQFF
>-|TRBJ1-1|many|TRBV6-1
TGTGCCAGCAGTGCCGAAGGATACACTGAAGCTTTCTTT
CASSAEGYTEAFF
>-|TRBJ2-5|-|TRBV6-1
TGTGCCGCCTCTAAGATCTTCCAAGAGACCCAGTACTTC
CAASKIFQETQYF
>-|TRBJ1-2|many|TRBV6-1
TGTGCCAGCAGTGTTACCAGCATAGCTAACTATGGCTACACCTTC
CASSVTSIANYGYTF
>-|TRBJ2-4|-|TRBV10-1
TGCCGCGGCTCGGGGCTAGGGGCCAAAAACACTCAGTACTTC
CRGSGLGAKNTQYF
>TRBD2|TRBJ2-3|-|TRBV29-1
TGCAGCGTTTCGAGCGGGAGGCCGACAGATACGCAGTATTTT
CSVSSGRPTDTQYF
>-|TRBJ2-1|few|TRBV6-1
TGTGCCAGAGGTGGGTCATCCTACAATGAGCAGTTCTTC
CARGGSSYNEQFF
>-|TRBJ2-7|-|TRBV4-1
TGCGCCAGCAGCCAAGATCCTGGACAAGCCTACGAGCAGTACTTC
CASSQDPGQAYEQYF
>-|TRBJ2-3|-|TRBV10-1
TGCGCGGGCAGTGAGGGACCAGACCCAGAGACCCAGTACTTT
CAGSEGPDPETQYF
>-|TRBJ2-2|few|TRBV9
TGTGCCAGCAGCGTAACCCTACTGGTACGCGGCACCGGGGAGCTGTTTTTT
CASSVTLLVRGTGELFF
>-|TRBJ2-3|-|TRBV10-2
TGCGCCAGCAGTGAGTCGGGGGTGCTAGCCAAAGATATGCAGTATTTT
CASSESGVLAKDMQYF
>TRBD2|TRBJ2-3|few|TRBV12-3/TRBV12-4
TGTGCCAGCAGTATCAGCGGGAGGGCTGATACGCAGTATTTT
CASSISGRADTQYF
>TRBD1|TRBJ2-7|-|TRBV3-1
TGTGCCAGCAGCCAGGACGACAGGGCCGAGCAGTACTTC
CASSQDDRAEQYF
>TRBD2|TRBJ2-1|few|TRBV10-3
TGTGCCATCAGTGAGGAGGCGGGAGGGCCCTTTGAGCAGTTCTTC
CAISEEAGGPFEQFF
>TRBD2|TRBJ2-2|-|TRBV7-8
TGTGCCAGCAGCTTAGGGACTAGCGGGATCACAGGGGCGCTGTTTTTT
CASSLGTSGITGALFF
>-|TRBJ2-7|-|TRBV6-1
TGTGCCAGCAGTCTCGGCGATGGGGCAAACATGCAGTACTTC
CASSLGDGANMQYF
>-|TRBJ2-3|-|TRBV27
TGTGCCGGGAGTGCGGGCCGTGACACAGAGACGCAGTATTTC
CAGSAGRDTETQYF
>-|TRBJ2-7|-|TRBV6-1
TGTGCCAGCGGTGGTGCACCTCCCTGGTCCAACGAGCTGTACTTC
CASGGAPPWSNELYF
>-|TRBJ1-1|-|TRBV10-2
TGCGCCAGCAGTGACAGGGAGAACTCTGGCTCTTTCTTC
CASSDRENSGSFF
>-|TRBJ2-4|-|TRBV7-6
TGTGCCAGCCGCTTAGGGGGGCTGCGAGCCAAAAACACGCAGTACTTC
CASRLGGLRAKNTQYF
>-|TRBJ1-4|many|TRBV6-5
TGTGCCAGCAGTTACTCGATTAGGGGTAGGGTCAGCCGTAATGAAAAACTGTTTTTT
CASSYSIRGRVSRNEKLFF
>-|TRBJ2-7|-|TRBV27
TGTGCCAGCAGAGGACGGGGGTACTACGAGCAGTACTTC
CASRGRGYYEQYF
>-|TRBJ2-2|-|TRBV6-5
TGTGCCAGCAGTTACGACAGCGGCACCGGGGAGCTGTTTTTT
CASSYDSGTGELFF
>-|TRBJ2-1|-|TRBV6-1
TGTGCCAGCATCCCTTTCTCTACCTACCGGACTAATGAGCAGTTCTTC
CASIPFSTYRTNEQFF
>TRBD1|TRBJ2-2|medium-sized|TRBV7-6
TGTGCCAGCAGCTTAGGACAGGGTGGCGGGGAGCTGTTTTTT
CASSLGQGGGELFF
>-|TRBJ2-3|-|TRBV6-4
TGTGCCAGCAGCGACTCGGCGCTGGGAGGCAAAAATACGCAGTACTTT
CASSDSALGGKNTQYF
>TRBD2|TRBJ2-3|-|TRBV6-1
TGTGCCAGCAGAAGGAGCGGGAGTGTGGCCGGGACGCAGTATTTT
CASRRSGSVAGTQYF
>TRBD2|TRBJ2-5|-|TRBV20-1
TGCAGTGCTAGAGATCTCCTAGCGGATTCTCGGGAGACCCAGTACTTC
CSARDLLADSRETQYF
>TRBD1|TRBJ2-7|once|TRBV10-1
TGCGGCAGCAGGGGGCTACGTGCCACAGATACGCAGTACTTC
CGSRGLRATDTQYF
>TRBD1|TRBJ2-4|-|TRBV27
TGTGCCGGCAGGGGGCTGGGAGGCAAAGATACGCAGTACTTC
CAGRGLGGKDTQYF
>-|TRBJ2-4|-|TRBV6-1
TGTCCCAGCCGTGACGCGGGGCCAGGAGCCAAAAACATTCAGTATTTC
CPSRDAGPGAKNIQYF
>TRBD1|TRBJ2-7|few|TRBV6-1
TGTGCCAGCAGACCCGAAAAGGGACAGGGAACTTCCTACGAGCAGTACTTC
CASRPEKGQGTSYEQYF
>TRBD2|TRBJ2-5|many|TRBV5-1
TGCGCCAGCAGCAGGACTAGCTTAGAGACCCAGTACTTC
CASSRTSLETQYF
>TRBD1|TRBJ2-2|-|TRBV6-1
TGTGCCAGCAGTGGGGATAACAGGGGGCGCAGGACCGGGGAGCTGTTTTTT
CASSGDNRGRRTGELFF
>-|TRBJ2-5|-|TRBV4-1
TGCGCCAGCAGCCAAGATTGGGGCAGGGGGGGAATGGAGCAGTACTTC
CASSQDWGRGGMEQYF